The 20 T cell receptor beta chains below were found in one sample sequenced in a study of cytomegalovirus exposure and HLA in healthy donors. The PCR employed 60 Vbeta primers together with 13 Jbeta primers. Produced via immunoSEQ multiplex PCR; TCRdb's table is partial and in-frame only. Among about 140,000 clones listed, over 70% were seen once. The sample was PBMCs. The origin of the receptors is a male donor in good health and CMV-seronegative.

A note on this clone: The sample holds other DNA sequences that translate to the same CDR3. The chain couples TRBV28 to TRBJ1-5; D unclear. The V end was cut by 7 bases, the J end by 2 bases, with 9 bases between. This CDR3 has 13 amino acids. Germline CDR1 reads MDHEN; CDR2 reads SYDVKM. CDR3 amino acids: CASKGRGNQPQHF. DNA for the CDR3: TGTGCCAGCAAAGGTCGGGGCAATCAGCCCCAGCATTTT.

V gene TRBV4-3 combines with J gene TRBJ1-1, with 7 bases matching TRBD1. Looked up from germline, CDR1 is LGHNA and CDR2 is YSLEER. The CDR3 spans 16 residues. J was trimmed by 3 bases and V by 0 bases; bases with no gene match: 7. The CDR3 region has the DNA TGCGCCAGCAGCCAAGACGCACAGGGGACGGACACTGAAGCTTTCTTT. It specifies CASSQDAQGTDTEAFF.

J is TRBJ2-7 and V is TRBV7-8; TRBD1 might be the D (5 bases). Trimming removed 6 bases from V and 0 bases from J, with 12 bases in between. The germline gives CDR1 SGHVS, CDR2 FQNEAQ. The CDR3 runs to 14 residues. The CDR3 loop reads CASRSGISSYEQYF. The CDR3, as DNA: TGTGCCAGCAGGTCAGGGATTAGCTCCTACGAGCAGTACTTC.

The V call is TRBV5-4, the J call TRBJ2-7; 9 positions agree with TRBD2. Looked up from germline, CDR1 is SGHNT and CDR2 is YYREEE (reference sequence). CDR3 length: 18 amino acids. V trimming: 5 bases; J trimming: 2 bases; junction bases outside the gene matches: 17. The CDR3 coding sequence is TGTGCCAGCAGAAATGAAGGGTCGGGTAGCGGGGGTACCTACGAGCAGTACTTC. The encoded protein is CASRNEGSGSGGTYEQYF.

The V call is TRBV18, the J call TRBJ2-5, with D possibly matching TRBD2 (6 bases). Between the trimmed V and J ends, which lost 0 bases and 5 bases, there was a span of 16 bases. The CDR3 runs 16 residues. Per the germline V gene, CDR1 is KGHSH and CDR2 is LQKENI. The CDR3 nucleotides read TGTGCCAGCTCACCACCGGGCGGGAACAGCGGGGAGACCCAGTACTTC. It yields the protein CASSPPGGNSGETQYF.

The chain employs TRBV19 and TRBJ1-4; no definite D call. The CDR3 length is 16 residues. V lost 5 bases and J 3 bases, leaving 16 bases between the germline ends. Germline V gene sequence: CDR1 LNHDA, CDR2 SQIVND (reference sequence). The CDR3 bases are TGTGCCAGTAGTTCACCTCCCGGGATTTCTAATGAAAAACTGTTTTTT. The encoded protein is CASSSPPGISNEKLFF.

This clone showed up just once. The rearrangement links TRBV5-8 to TRBJ2-1, with D possibly matching TRBD2 (6 bases). The germline gives CDR1 SGHTS, CDR2 YDEGEE. The CDR3 loop spans 11 amino acids. V was pared by 0 bases and J by 14 bases, with 9 bases between. The CDR3 loop is CASSLGGEKFF. DNA of the CDR3: TGTGCCAGCAGCTTGGGGGGGGAGAAGTTCTTC.

The V call is TRBV10-3, the J call TRBJ1-2; the D gene is possibly TRBD1 (6 bases). CDR3 length: 13 amino acids. Trimming took 7 bases from V and 4 from J, leaving 13 bases between them. Germline loops: CDR1 ENHRY, CDR2 SYGVKD. The CDR3 DNA reads TGTGCCATCAAAGCCGGGACAAGCTATGGCTACACCTTC. Translation: CAIKAGTSYGYTF.

V usage is TRBV28 and J usage is TRBJ2-3, with 7 bases lining up with TRBD1. V shed 8 bases, J shed 2 bases, and the junction held 10 bases outside the gene matches. From germline, CDR1 is MDHEN and CDR2 SYDVKM. The CDR3 is 15 amino acids. CDR3 coding DNA: TGTGCCAGCGGGGCCGGGACAGCGAACACAGATACGCAGTATTTT. Protein product: CASGAGTANTDTQYF.

The gene calls are TRBV30 and TRBJ1-3; D is ambiguous. Looked up from germline, CDR1 is GTSNPN and CDR2 is SVGIG (reference sequence). This CDR3 is built from 13 residues. V was trimmed by 0 bases and J by 4 bases, leaving 7 bases between them. CDR3 bases: TGTGCCTGGAGTGTAGAGGCAGGAAACACCATATATTTT. Translated, it gives CAWSVEAGNTIYF.

The chain employs TRBV19 and TRBJ2-1; 11 bases are shared with TRBD2. The V gene end was trimmed by 3 bases and the J gene end by 4 bases; junction bases not matched to a gene: 5. CDR1 and CDR2 from the germline V gene are LNHDA and SQIVND (reference sequence). The CDR3 sequence is 16 residues long. CDR3 sequence: CASSIPGLAAYNEQFF. For the CDR3, the DNA is TGTGCCAGTAGTATCCCGGGACTAGCGGCATACAATGAGCAGTTCTTC.

The rearrangement joins TRBV7-9 to TRBJ1-1; D is perhaps TRBD1 (6 bases). The CDR3 consists of 15 residues. With 5 bases removed from V and 0 bases from J, the gap between germline ends came to 13 bases. Germline CDR1 SEHNR, CDR2 FQNEAQ (reference sequence). The CDR3 nucleotides are TGTGCCAGCAGCATTCAACAGGGCCTGAACACTGAAGCTTTCTTT. Protein product: CASSIQQGLNTEAFF.

CDR3 bases: TGTGCCAGCAGTGGCAGGGACTTGAACTATGGCTACACCTTC. Its translation is CASSGRDLNYGYTF. The chain employs TRBV27 and TRBJ1-2, with D possibly being TRBD1 (5 bases). Trimming pared 5 bases from V and 2 bases from J, leaving 12 bases between. This CDR3 is built from 14 residues. The germline V gene encodes CDR1 MNHEY and CDR2 SMNVEV (reference sequence).

The V gene is TRBV27, the J gene TRBJ2-2; a possible D gene is TRBD1 (6 bases). Germline CDR1 reads MNHEY; CDR2 reads SMNVEV (reference sequence). With 3 bases removed from V and 5 bases from J, the gap between germline ends came to 13 bases. The length of the CDR3 is 15 residues. The CDR3 loop reads CASSLRWGRTGELFF. Here the CDR3 DNA reads TGTGCCAGCAGTTTGCGCTGGGGGCGGACCGGGGAGCTGTTTTTT.

Written as DNA, the CDR3 is TGTGCCTCCTACGGGGGGACCCGGTACCAAGAGACCCAGTACTTC. This translates into CASYGGTRYQETQYF. The genes are TRBV25-1 and TRBJ2-5, with 7 bases lining up with TRBD2. The CDR3 has 15 residues. V was clipped by 11 bases and J by 0 bases; unmatched bases: 12. Germline V CDR1 and CDR2: MGHDK, SYGVNS.

V and J are TRBV28 and TRBJ2-1; 8 bases map to TRBD1. Per germline, CDR1 MDHEN and CDR2 SYDVKM. Trimming cost V 6 bases and J 5 bases; bases outside gene matches: 3. CDR3 length: 13 residues. The CDR3 protein is CASRLTGDNEQFF. CDR3 sequence (DNA): TGTGCCAGCAGGTTGACAGGGGACAATGAGCAGTTCTTC.

The rearrangement links TRBV27 to TRBJ1-2, with a weak D call TRBD1 (6 bases). Germline values: CDR1 MNHEY, CDR2 SMNVEV (reference sequence). V lost 5 bases, J lost 5 bases, and 15 bases lay in between. The CDR3 extends over 14 amino acids. The CDR3 loop is CASSARTDSYGYTF. The CDR3 DNA follows: TGTGCCAGCAGTGCTCGGACAGACTCATATGGCTACACCTTC.

This clone was detected only once. The V and J genes are TRBV19 and TRBJ1-2; the D gene is possibly TRBD1 (6 bases). V lost 5 bases to trimming and J lost 8 bases, with 15 bases between them. The V gene's germline CDR1 is LNHDA and CDR2 SQIVND (reference sequence). The CDR3 contains 13 residues. This chain's CDR3 is CASSPQDRSGYTF. For the CDR3, the DNA is TGTGCCAGTAGTCCGCAGGACAGATCCGGCTACACCTTC.

This sequence joins TRBV5-1 and TRBJ2-1; D is unresolved. Germline V gives CDR1 SGHRS, CDR2 YFSETQ. V was clipped by 7 bases and J by 3 bases, with 14 bases between them. The CDR3 runs to 14 residues. In nucleotides, the CDR3 is TGCGCCAGCTCCCTTGGAGACGGCTACAATGAGCAGTTCTTC. Encoded protein: CASSLGDGYNEQFF.

This chain connects TRBV5-4 to TRBJ2-3; 8 nucleotides agree with TRBD2. CDR1 and CDR2 (germline): SGHNT, YYREEE (reference sequence). V dropped 3 bases and J dropped 3; count of bases not matched to a gene: 3. CDR3 length: 14 amino acids. CDR3 nucleotides: TGTGCCAGCAGCTCCAGCGGGAGAACAGATACGCAGTATTTT. It encodes CASSSSGRTDTQYF.